The 10 T cell receptor beta chains presented below share a single source sample, sequenced in a study of T cell responses to AZD1222 COVID-19 vaccine. Sequenced by immunoSEQ multiplex PCR; TCRdb stores in-frame clones only, minus some. In the table there are 80,000 to 100,000 clones, roughly 88% of which are singletons. This specimen was peripheral blood, taken on day 0 of AZD1222 vaccination. The source is an adult in good health.

The CDR3 loop reads CASTTSTVSGNTIYF. The CDR3 coding sequence is TGTGCCAGCACCACTTCAACGGTCTCTGGAAACACCATATATTTT. V is TRBV28 and J is TRBJ1-3; D remains unclear. The V gene lost 7 bases and the J gene lost 0 bases, with 13 bases spanning the gap. CDR1 is MDHEN, CDR2 SYDVKM, per germline. The CDR3 length is 15 residues.

The gene calls are TRBV19 and TRBJ2-2; 8 bases are a match to TRBD1. Germline V lookup: CDR1 LNHDA, CDR2 SQIVND (reference sequence). The trim removed 3 bases at V and 7 bases at J, leaving 7 bases unmatched. CDR3 size: 15 residues. Written as DNA, the CDR3 is TGTGCCAGTAGTATCATGCAGGGGGCTGGCGGGGAGCTGTTTTTT. The encoded protein is CASSIMQGAGGELFF.

The V gene is TRBV10-2, the J gene TRBJ1-2; D is possibly TRBD1 (6 bases). Germline V gene lookup returns CDR1 WSHSY and CDR2 SAAADI. CDR3 length equals 16 residues. V was cut by 0 bases and J by 4 bases, with 15 bases left in between. The DNA of the CDR3 is TGCGCCAGCAGTGAGTCGAAGCTGGGGGGCGTCTATGGCTACACCTTC. Translating it yields CASSESKLGGVYGYTF.

The chain recombines TRBV6-5 with TRBJ2-4, with unresolved D. Per the germline V gene, CDR1 is MNHEY and CDR2 is SVGAGI. Deletions cut 4 bases from V and 6 bases from J, with 13 bases between. This CDR3 spans 14 amino acids. CDR3 sequence reads: CASSLTPWGNIQYF. CDR3 sequence (DNA): TGTGCCAGCAGTTTAACTCCATGGGGAAACATTCAGTACTTC.

This clone was seen only once. The J gene is TRBJ2-7, the V gene TRBV5-4, with 8 bases fitting TRBD1. The V gene end was trimmed by 4 bases and the J gene end by 2 bases; junction bases not matched to a gene: 5. Per the germline V gene, CDR1 is SGHNT and CDR2 is YYREEE (reference sequence). The CDR3 contains 14 residues. The CDR3, as DNA: TGTGCCAGCAGCAAGGACAGGGTCCCCTACGAGCAGTACTTC. Amino acids: CASSKDRVPYEQYF.

The rearrangement uses TRBV6-2 or TRBV6-3 and TRBJ1-1, with TRBD1 as a possible D gene (5 bases). In germline, CDR1 is MNHEY, CDR2 SVGEGT. The CDR3 contains 16 residues. Trimming shortened V by 2 bases and J by 3 bases, and 16 bases separated the two germline ends. CDR3 protein: CASSYIQGEVYTEAFF. In nucleotides, the CDR3 is TGTGCCAGCAGTTACATCCAGGGAGAGGTGTACACTGAAGCTTTCTTT.

The chain carries TRBV19 and TRBJ1-6; D uncertain. The CDR3 is 13 amino acids. CDR1 and CDR2 (germline): LNHDA, SQIVND (reference sequence). V lost 6 bases and J 10 bases, leaving 13 bases between the germline ends. DNA for the CDR3: TGTGCCAGTAGGTCCCCGATGGGCTCACCCCTCCACTTT. It encodes CASRSPMGSPLHF.

The CDR3 DNA is TGTGCCAGCAGCGTAGACGGACAGGGAGGGAACACTGAAGCTTTCTTT. It yields the protein CASSVDGQGGNTEAFF. The chain joins TRBV9 to TRBJ1-1; 8 bases are a match to TRBD1. Germline loops: CDR1 SGDLS, CDR2 YYNGEE. This CDR3 comprises 16 residues. The V gene end was trimmed by 0 bases and the J gene end by 1 base; junction bases not matched to a gene: 5.

The genes are TRBV5-4 and TRBJ2-1; D uncertain. CDR1 is SGHNT and CDR2 is YYREEE in the germline V gene (reference sequence). CDR3 length equals 11 residues. V was clipped by 4 bases and J by 6 bases, with 5 bases between them. This CDR3 reads CASSVVNEQFF. As DNA, the CDR3 is TGTGCCAGCAGCGTAGTCAATGAGCAGTTCTTC.

Turning to this clone: This CDR3 is also generated by other DNA sequences in the sample. The chain carries TRBV11-1 and TRBJ1-5; D is ambiguous. Trimming removed 1 base at V and 4 bases at J, with 5 bases between. CDR1 SGHAT and CDR2 FQDESV come from the germline V gene (reference sequence). This CDR3 has 13 amino acids. The CDR3 is CASSLEENQPQHF. The DNA for the CDR3 is TGTGCCAGCAGCTTAGAGGAGAATCAGCCCCAGCATTTT.